Detailed here is one T cell receptor beta chain. As handled by the study authors: Reference gene primers were amplified, and this amplification served to estimate nucleated cell counts. The assay was immunoSEQ multiplex PCR, and TCRdb's table has in-frame clones only and misses some. D and trimming come from the DNA, and the V and J calls and clone size come from that table. The sample shows more than 100,000 clones, around nine tenths of them seen only once. The data belong to a study of blood T cell repertoires in COVID-19. At the level of the study: Acute-phase and convalescent COVID-19 samples originated in the United States, Italy and Spain.

Germline CDR1 is LNHDA and CDR2 is SQIVND (reference sequence). The CDR3 loop spans 13 amino acids. The V and J ends lost 5 bases and 10 bases respectively, with 12 bases between them. This chain joins TRBV19 and TRBJ1-6; D not certain. Material for sequencing was peripheral blood. This receptor was identified in a man aged 45-65 years with active or convalescent COVID-19. This CDR3 reads CASSERESSPLHF. The CDR3 region has the DNA TGTGCCAGTAGTGAGCGGGAGAGCTCACCCCTCCACTTT.